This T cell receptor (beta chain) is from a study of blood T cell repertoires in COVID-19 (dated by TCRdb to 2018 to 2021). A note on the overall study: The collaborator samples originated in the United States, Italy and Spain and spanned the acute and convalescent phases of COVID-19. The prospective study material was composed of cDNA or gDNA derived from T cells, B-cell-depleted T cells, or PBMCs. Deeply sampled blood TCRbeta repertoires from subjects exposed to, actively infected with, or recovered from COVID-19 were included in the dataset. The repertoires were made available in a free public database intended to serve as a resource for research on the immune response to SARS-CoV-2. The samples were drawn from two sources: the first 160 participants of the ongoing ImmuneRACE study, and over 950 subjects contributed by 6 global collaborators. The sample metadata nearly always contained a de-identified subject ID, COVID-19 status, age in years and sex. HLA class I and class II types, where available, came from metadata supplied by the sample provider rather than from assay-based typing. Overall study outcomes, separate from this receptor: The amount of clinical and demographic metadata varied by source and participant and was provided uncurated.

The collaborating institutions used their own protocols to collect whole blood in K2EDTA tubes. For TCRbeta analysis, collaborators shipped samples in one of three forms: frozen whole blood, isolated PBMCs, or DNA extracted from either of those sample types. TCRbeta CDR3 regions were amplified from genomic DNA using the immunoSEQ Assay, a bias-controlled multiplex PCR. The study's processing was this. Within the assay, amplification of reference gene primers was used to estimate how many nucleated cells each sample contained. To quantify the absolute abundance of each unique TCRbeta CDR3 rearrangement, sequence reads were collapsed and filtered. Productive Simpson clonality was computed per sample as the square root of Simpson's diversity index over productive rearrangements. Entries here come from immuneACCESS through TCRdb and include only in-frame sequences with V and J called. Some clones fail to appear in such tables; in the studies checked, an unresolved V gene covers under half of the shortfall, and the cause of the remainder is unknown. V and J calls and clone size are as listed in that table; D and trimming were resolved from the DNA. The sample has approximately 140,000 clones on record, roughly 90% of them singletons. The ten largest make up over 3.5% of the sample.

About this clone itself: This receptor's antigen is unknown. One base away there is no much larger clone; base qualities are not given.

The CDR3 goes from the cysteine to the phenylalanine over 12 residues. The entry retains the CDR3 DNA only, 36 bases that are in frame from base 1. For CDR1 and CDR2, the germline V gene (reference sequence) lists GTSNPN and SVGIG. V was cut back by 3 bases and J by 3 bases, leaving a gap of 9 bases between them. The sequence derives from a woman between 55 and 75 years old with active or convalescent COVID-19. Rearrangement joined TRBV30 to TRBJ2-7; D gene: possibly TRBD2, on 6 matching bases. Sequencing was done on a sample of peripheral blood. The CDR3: CAWRMGGYEQYF. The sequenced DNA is TGTGCCTGGAGAATGGGGGGCTACGAGCAGTACTTC. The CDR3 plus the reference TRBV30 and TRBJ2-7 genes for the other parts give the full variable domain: SQTIHQWPATLVQPVGSPLSLECTVEGTSNPNLYWYRQAAGRGLQLLFYSVGIGQISSEVPQNLSASRPQDRQFILSSKKLLLSDSGFYLCAWRMGGYEQYFGPGTRLTVT.